The following is a T cell receptor (beta chain) sequence with its context. Its antigen is unknown. A much larger clone sits a single nucleotide away, making a read error possible. The sample originates from a study of T cells in Graves' hyperthyroidism and ophthalmopathy (dated by TCRdb to about 2019). Regarding the study in general: Peripheral blood samples were taken at initial diagnosis, before any treatment was given. To identify distinguishing TCR V-J signatures, a discovery cohort of around 100 patients was used, comprising some 43 with Graves' ophthalmopathy and approximately 58 with stable Graves' hyperthyroidism. Prospective prediction of ophthalmopathy was tested in an independent validation cohort of approximately 18 hyperthyroidism patients and 17 patients who later progressed to ophthalmopathy. The roughly 90 discovery patients were divided at random into training and test sets in a 7:3 ratio. The study also compared thyroid tissue and blood T-cell repertoires from over 5 Graves' hyperthyroidism patients. After sampling, hyperthyroidism patients received methimazole starting at 30 mg daily, and ophthalmopathy patients received high-dose intravenous methylprednisolone. TCR Vbeta CDR3 sequencing of approximately 140 peripheral blood samples (over 40 ophthalmopathy, under 80 hyperthyroidism and some 17 progressor patients) is reported in the paper.

Results the study describes overall, beyond this receptor: A model built on a 13 V-J signature distinguished ophthalmopathy from stable hyperthyroidism, reaching around 90% sensitivity and around 81% specificity in cross-validation and 80%/75% in testing. Blood samples also contained most of the expanded thyroid clonotypes (frequency above 0.001), which suggests that blood repertoires may reflect thyroid immune responses. Sample size was not statistically predetermined, and blinding of investigators to group allocation was not performed. In validation, the model predicted progression to ophthalmopathy a median of around six months before onset, with roughly 70% sensitivity and 72.22% specificity.

Stable Graves' hyperthyroidism was defined as no progression to ophthalmopathy during 18 months of follow-up. Hyperthyroidism patients were newly diagnosed, with disease duration under 2 months, and aged 18 to 65 years. Patients with uncontrolled infections, other autoimmune diseases, pregnancy or lactation were excluded. Diagnoses relied on clinical symptoms, serum thyroxine and TRAb, thyroid ultrasound and orbital computed tomography. Ficoll-Paque density gradient centrifugation was used to isolate PBMCs from under 11 ml of fresh peripheral blood. Total RNA was extracted with Trizol reagent, and quality was checked on an Agilent 2100 Bioanalyzer. The TCR beta CDR3 regions were amplified from RNA transcripts. A first-round RT-PCR of the TCR CDR3 used the HTBI primer set with the Qiagen OneStep RT-PCR kit. The libraries were constructed in a second round of multiplex PCR and then size-selected and purified. Libraries were sequenced paired-end with 100 bp reads on an Illumina HiSeq2000. Processing in the source paper ran as follows. Raw data were processed with SOAPnuke, discarding reads with adapters, uncalled bases, mean Phred below 15, or no exact constant-primer or identifier match. High-quality paired reads were merged with COPE v1.2.5, and unique nucleotide sequences were defined as clonotypes. MiTCR v1.1 was used to align clonotypes to the IMGT TRBV, TRBD and TRBJ reference segments. Analysis was restricted to V-J combinations with a frequency above 0.0001, which covered about 99% of repertoires. A TCS score was defined as the ratio of F50 (clonal expansion) to E x V (chaos), with BLOSUM62-based TCRdist applied between CDR3 peptides within each V-J. Welch's t-statistics and random forest reduced around 510 V-J features to under 15, which were used in a naive Bayes classifier (R e1071). TCRdb cleaned the public reads at Q25 with fastp, built clones with MiXCR and kept in-frame beta chains. Merged by CDR3 protein, the rows form single entries marked with the most common genes and DNA. The V and J calls and clone size are TCRdb's, not the authors'. For this sample there are some 770,000 distinct CDR3 sequences; roughly 15% appear just once. Together, the top ten hold approximately 8% of the sample.

Via the germline V gene, CDR1 is WSHSY and CDR2 SAAADI. Measured from the cysteine to the phenylalanine, the CDR3 is 16 residues long. Only the CDR3 part of the read is kept: 48 bases, read in frame from the first base. V loses 4 bases, J loses 7 bases, and the germline ends lie 19 bases apart. This sequence uses TRBV10-2 and TRBJ1-4; the best D guess is TRBD1, with 5 bases matching. The sequenced sample consisted of blood. This TCR was sampled from a man between 18 and 29 years old with Graves' hyperthyroidism. At the DNA level, the sequence is TGCGCCAGCAGTGGAGCGGTGGGGCAGCTGGGTGAAAAACTGTTTTTT. This sequence encodes CASSGAVGQLGEKLFF.